The 29 T cell receptor beta chains reported below all come from one sample, sequenced in a study of cytomegalovirus exposure and HLA in healthy donors. The study ran its PCR with 60 Vbeta and 13 Jbeta primers. Only in-frame clones appear in the TCRdb table, and some are missing; sequencing was by immunoSEQ multiplex PCR. Here the sample spans under 200,000 clones, over 70% being singletons. Sample: PBMCs. The source of these receptors is a woman between 50 and 59 years old in good health and CMV-seropositive.

The sample holds one count of this clone. The chain is built from TRBV2 and TRBJ1-2; 10 positions match TRBD1. CDR3 length: 17 residues. Trimming cost V 7 bases and J 2 bases; bases outside gene matches: 13. The germline gives CDR1 SNHLY, CDR2 FYNNEI. CDR3 sequence reads: CASNLPGQGLANYGYTF. The DNA for the CDR3 is TGTGCCAGCAACCTACCGGGACAGGGGCTGGCGAACTATGGCTACACCTTC.

As regards this clone: One end of the junction is discordant with germline, which a read error may explain. V and J are TRBV5-1 and TRBJ2-7; D is perhaps TRBD2 (6 bases). Per the germline V gene, CDR1 is SGHRS and CDR2 is YFSETQ. The CDR3 sequence is 16 residues long. The CDR3: CTSSPPLDVLGGEQYF. The CDR3 nucleotides are TGCACCAGCAGCCCCCCCTTGGACGTACTCGGGGGCGAGCAGTACTTC.

By share, this clone counts as medium-sized. The V gene is TRBV4-2, the J gene TRBJ2-3; 8 bases fit TRBD2. Unmatched junction bases numbered 8, after V lost 4 bases and J lost 2 bases. The CDR3 loop spans 16 amino acids. CDR1 and CDR2 from the germline V gene are LGHNA and YNFKEQ. Here the CDR3 DNA reads TGTGCCAGCAGCCTCCAACTAGCGGAGCTCACAGATACGCAGTATTTT. The encoded protein is CASSLQLAELTDTQYF.

In the case of this clone: Other DNA sequences of this sample code for an identical CDR3. The rearrangement joins TRBV6-5 to TRBJ1-2, with a possible D match to TRBD1 (6 bases). Germline lookup yields CDR1 MNHEY and CDR2 SVGAGI. Trimming stripped 2 bases from V and 7 bases from J, with 14 bases between. The CDR3 loop spans 14 amino acids. The CDR3 DNA follows: TGTGCCAGCAGTTACGGCAGGGGTGGTGGTGGCTACACCTTC. Its protein is CASSYGRGGGGYTF.

The chain employs TRBV4-1 and TRBJ2-3; TRBD2 matches at 10 bases. The CDR3 spans 17 residues. Germline V gene lookup returns CDR1 MGHRA and CDR2 YSYEKL. Germline trimming cut 0 bases from V and 9 bases from J; bases unmatched to any gene: 12. The CDR3 spells CASSQDRPSGGRGTQYF. For the CDR3, the DNA is TGCGCCAGCAGCCAAGATAGGCCTAGCGGGGGCCGGGGGACGCAGTATTTT.

This chain joins TRBV4-1 and TRBJ1-2, with no clear D. The CDR3 has 16 amino acids. The V end lost 1 base, the J end lost 8 bases, and 20 bases lay between the germline ends. Germline V gives CDR1 MGHRA, CDR2 YSYEKL. As DNA, the CDR3 is TGCGCCAGCAGCCAAGGCCCGCCGAACCCGTCGGGGGGCTACACCTTC. This codes for CASSQGPPNPSGGYTF.

The J gene is TRBJ2-1, the V gene TRBV2; 8 bases match TRBD2. V lost 2 bases, J lost 3 bases, and 9 bases stayed unmatched. Germline loops: CDR1 SNHLY, CDR2 FYNNEI. The CDR3 totals 17 residues. CDR3 region: CASSEPRSTSGYNEQFF. The CDR3, as DNA: TGTGCCAGCAGTGAACCCCGCAGTACTAGCGGCTACAATGAGCAGTTCTTC.

Of note for this clone: Different DNA sequences within this sample yield the same CDR3. This sequence joins TRBV6-5 and TRBJ2-3; tentative D call: TRBD1 (6 bases). Germline V gives CDR1 MNHEY, CDR2 SVGAGI. Trimming removed 6 bases from V and 3 bases from J, with 13 bases in between. The CDR3 is 14 amino acids. The CDR3 DNA is TGTGCCAGCAGAGAGGGGGTTCAAACAGATACGCAGTATTTT. This translates into CASREGVQTDTQYF.

The V and J genes are TRBV4-1 and TRBJ2-3; D not resolved. Trimming pared 9 bases from V and 1 base from J, leaving 8 bases between. Looked up from germline, CDR1 is MGHRA and CDR2 is YSYEKL. The CDR3 runs to 12 residues. CDR3: CASCCGTDTQYF. The DNA for the CDR3 is TGCGCCAGTTGTTGCGGCACAGATACGCAGTATTTT.

J is TRBJ2-5 and V is TRBV5-1; 9 nucleotides align to TRBD1. The DNA end is more similar to TRBJ2-7, so the J call may be wrong. Germline V CDR1 and CDR2: SGHRS, YFSETQ. The CDR3 is made up of 14 amino acids. This CDR3 reads CASNLLQGANEQYF. CDR3 nucleotide sequence: TGCGCCAGCAACCTACTACAGGGGGCGAACGAGCAGTACTTC.

The gene calls are TRBV19 and TRBJ2-2; D is unclear. V lost 3 bases and J 0 bases, leaving 11 bases between the germline ends. Germline loops: CDR1 LNHDA, CDR2 SQIVND (reference sequence). The CDR3 runs to 16 residues. CDR3 sequence (DNA): TGTGCCAGTAGTATTTTCGCGGTGCCGAACACCGGGGAGCTGTTTTTT. It encodes CASSIFAVPNTGELFF.

The genes are TRBV9 and TRBJ2-5; D is unresolved. The germline V gene encodes CDR1 SGDLS and CDR2 YYNGEE. This CDR3 contains 13 residues. Trimming removed 0 bases from V and 7 bases from J, with 10 bases in between. The CDR3, as DNA: TGTGCCAGCAGCGTAGCTACCGGTAGGACCCAGTACTTC. Its translation is CASSVATGRTQYF. Complete variable domain (other parts from reference TRBV9 and TRBJ2-5): DSGVTQTPKHLITATGQRVTLRCSPRSGDLSVYWYQQSLDQGLQFLIQYYNGEERAKGNILERFSAQQFPDLHSELNLSSLELGDSALYFCASSVATGRTQYFGPGTRLLVL.

This clone has just a few counts. The CDR3 region is CASSQEGGYEQYF. DNA of the CDR3: TGCGCCAGCAGCCAAGAGGGGGGCTACGAGCAGTACTTC. The J gene is TRBJ2-7, the V gene TRBV4-1; tentatively, D is TRBD2 (6 bases). Looked up from germline, CDR1 is MGHRA and CDR2 is YSYEKL. Deletions cut 0 bases from V and 3 bases from J, with 6 bases between. The CDR3 runs 13 residues.

This clone appeared a single time. The V gene is TRBV6-1, the J gene TRBJ1-4, with 11 bases aligning to TRBD1. V gave up 3 bases and J gave up 5 bases; unmatched junction bases: 5. The CDR3 is made up of 16 amino acids. Germline CDR1 is MNHNS and CDR2 is SASEGT. CDR3 sequence: CASSETGTGGNEKLFF. Written as DNA, the CDR3 is TGTGCCAGCAGTGAGACCGGGACAGGGGGGAATGAAAAACTGTTTTTT.

The rearrangement links TRBV7-9 to TRBJ1-2; D may be TRBD1 (5 bases). V shed 4 bases and J shed 8 bases, with 8 bases lying between them. The CDR3 has 11 residues. Per the germline V gene, CDR1 is SEHNR and CDR2 is FQNEAQ (reference sequence). The CDR3 bases are TGTGCCAGCAGCTCCGCAGGGGGCTACACCTTC. It yields the protein CASSSAGGYTF.

V and J are TRBV2 and TRBJ2-1; 11 bases are shared with TRBD2. The germline V gene encodes CDR1 SNHLY and CDR2 FYNNEI. V lost 4 bases and J lost 4; bases outside the gene matches: 3. The CDR3 is 15 amino acids. The CDR3 DNA reads as TGTGCCAGCAGTGGGTCTAGCGGGGGGTACAATGAGCAGTTCTTC. This encodes CASSGSSGGYNEQFF.

The rearrangement joins TRBV2 to TRBJ2-5; no clear D gene. Trimming removed 3 bases at V and 2 bases at J, with 4 bases between. This CDR3 has 12 amino acids. The V gene's germline CDR1 is SNHLY and CDR2 FYNNEI. CDR3 nucleotide sequence: TGTGCCAGCAGTGACAATCAAGAGACCCAGTACTTC. Translated, it gives CASSDNQETQYF. The whole variable domain, remainder taken from reference TRBV2 and TRBJ2-5, is EPEVTQTPSHQVTQMGQEVILRCVPISNHLYFYWYRQILGQKVEFLVSFYNNEISEKSEIFDDQFSVERPDGSNFTLKIRSTKLEDSAMYFCASSDNQETQYFGPGTRLLVL.

The V call is TRBV6-1, the J call TRBJ2-1; TRBD2 matches 10 bases. The trim removed 6 bases at V and 0 bases at J, leaving 2 bases unmatched. The CDR3 has 15 amino acids. In germline, CDR1 is MNHNS, CDR2 SASEGT. The CDR3 is CASSVAGGSYNEQFF. CDR3 DNA sequence: TGTGCCAGCAGCGTAGCGGGGGGCTCCTACAATGAGCAGTTCTTC.

The chain has TRBV7-6 and TRBJ2-5; weak D call: TRBD1 (5 bases). The germline V gene has CDR1 SGHVS and CDR2 FNYEAQ. The V and J ends lost 1 base and 5 bases respectively, with 11 bases between them. This CDR3 region has 14 residues. As DNA, the CDR3 is TGTGCCAGCAGCTTAGGCAGGGATAGCGAGACCCAGTACTTC. Encoded protein: CASSLGRDSETQYF.

The rearrangement joins TRBV4-2 to TRBJ2-1; D not certain. Per the germline V gene, CDR1 is LGHNA and CDR2 is YNFKEQ. Trimming cost V 1 base and J 9 bases, with 19 bases left between them. This CDR3 has 16 amino acids. CDR3 loop: CASSQGVERFRLEQFF. CDR3 DNA: TGTGCCAGCAGCCAAGGTGTCGAAAGGTTTAGACTTGAGCAGTTCTTC.

The genes are TRBV25-1 and TRBJ1-2; D perhaps matches TRBD1 (5 bases). CDR3 length: 15 amino acids. The germline CDR1 and CDR2 sequences are MGHDK and SYGVNS. V was cut by 5 bases and J by 7 bases, with 20 bases left in between. CDR3 bases: TGTGCCAGCAGTTACAAGGAAGGGGCCGTTTGTGGCTACACCTTC. Translating gives CASSYKEGAVCGYTF.

J is TRBJ1-1 and V is TRBV29-1; no clear D. Per germline, CDR1 SQVTM and CDR2 ANQGSEA. V lost 3 bases, J lost 3 bases, and 11 bases lay in between. The CDR3 is 13 amino acids. CDR3 bases: TGCAGCGTTGATCGGGATAGGTACACTGAAGCTTTCTTT. Translated, it gives CSVDRDRYTEAFF.

The chain couples TRBV30 to TRBJ1-4; maybe TRBD1 (6 bases). Germline V CDR1 and CDR2: GTSNPN, SVGIG (reference sequence). This CDR3 is built from 13 residues. Trimming stripped 5 bases from V and 4 bases from J, with 11 bases between. CDR3 loop: CAWAGAYNEKLFF. The CDR3, as DNA: TGTGCCTGGGCAGGGGCGTATAATGAAAAACTGTTTTTT.

V usage is TRBV9 and J usage is TRBJ1-2; 7 bases map to TRBD1. The germline V gene has CDR1 SGDLS and CDR2 YYNGEE. The V gene end was trimmed by 3 bases and the J gene end by 4 bases; junction bases not matched to a gene: 9. There are 15 residues in the CDR3. Here the CDR3 reads CASSDAGQSFYGYTF. The CDR3 DNA reads TGTGCCAGCAGCGATGCGGGACAGAGCTTCTATGGCTACACCTTC.

The chain links TRBV18 to TRBJ1-5; D possibly corresponds to TRBD1 (5 bases). Germline values: CDR1 KGHSH, CDR2 LQKENI. Trimming cost V 0 bases and J 3 bases, with 9 bases left between them. CDR3 size: 15 residues. This CDR3 reads CASSPPPGLNQPQHF. The CDR3 bases are TGTGCCAGCTCACCACCGCCAGGGCTCAATCAGCCCCAGCATTTT.

The chain links TRBV19 to TRBJ1-1; 10 bases are shared with TRBD1. Looked up from germline, CDR1 is LNHDA and CDR2 is SQIVND (reference sequence). The CDR3 extends over 18 amino acids. Unmatched junction bases numbered 12, after V lost 3 bases and J lost 2 bases. CDR3 in DNA: TGTGCCAGTAGTATCCTTCCGGGACAGGGGCATGTAAACACTGAAGCTTTCTTT. Residues: CASSILPGQGHVNTEAFF.

This chain connects TRBV5-6 to TRBJ2-1, with D possibly being TRBD1 (6 bases). The CDR3 is made up of 13 amino acids. Germline CDR1 and CDR2: SGHDT and YYEEEE. V shed 4 bases and J shed 4 bases, with 9 bases lying between them. The DNA for the CDR3 is TGTGCCAGCAGCGTGGGGGCGTACAATGAGCAGTTCTTC. Translation gives CASSVGAYNEQFF.

This chain joins TRBV5-1 and TRBJ2-6; 8 bases are a match to TRBD1. The CDR3 sequence is 18 residues long. V gave up 0 bases and J gave up 0 bases; unmatched junction bases: 5. CDR1 and CDR2 (germline): SGHRS, YFSETQ. The CDR3 region has the DNA TGCGCCAGCAGCTTGGACGGACAGGGATTCTCTGGGGCCAACGTCCTGACTTTC. Translation: CASSLDGQGFSGANVLTF.

This clone was found once. J is TRBJ1-1 and V is TRBV28, with TRBD1 as a possible D gene (6 bases). CDR1 and CDR2 (germline): MDHEN, SYDVKM. CDR3 size: 15 residues. The V gene lost 6 bases and the J gene lost 3 bases, with 17 bases spanning the gap. The CDR3 coding sequence is TGTGCCAGCAGCCCCGGGACATCGCAATACACTGAAGCTTTCTTT. This sequence encodes CASSPGTSQYTEAFF.